Detailed here is one T cell receptor (beta chain). What it binds is not known. In germline, CDR1 is MDHEN, CDR2 SYDVKM. V shed 4 bases and J shed 3 bases, with 4 bases lying between them. CDR3 length equals 11 residues. This sample stems from a study of graft-versus-host responses after intestinal transplantation. The study, taken as a whole, reports: Among recipient marrow samples, GvH clones were found; some appeared first in ileum or blood.

TCRdb's table, derived via immunoSEQ multiplex PCR, lists solely in-frame clones and lacks some. This sample has 13,000 or so clones, with approximately 84% found just once. The chain recombines TRBV28 with TRBJ2-7; the D is unclear. The source of this sequence is a human patient who received an intestinal transplant, so some T cells may come from the graft donor. The source material was PBMCs, sampled around 310 days after intestinal transplant. CDR3 residues: CASSSHYEQYF. The CDR3 region has the DNA TGTGCCAGCAGTTCCCACTACGAGCAGTACTTC.